This T cell receptor beta chain originates from a study of T cells in localized non-small cell lung cancer. Assay: immunoSEQ multiplex PCR; the TCRdb copy retains only in-frame clones and omits some. This table has approximately 5,600 clones, 45% appearing once. V dropped 3 bases and J dropped 5 bases, with 10 bases sitting between them. The germline V gene encodes CDR1 MDHEN and CDR2 SYDVKM. The CDR3 is 13 residues long. This receptor was identified in a man between 40 and 75 years old with stage I lung adenocarcinoma. The chain combines TRBV28 with TRBJ2-5; TRBD2 is a possible D gene (6 bases). The sample in question was lung tumor tissue, obtained before any cancer treatment. DNA of the CDR3: TGTGCCAGCAGTTTTACTAGCAGGGAGACCCAGTACTTC. The encoded protein is CASSFTSRETQYF.